This T cell receptor (beta chain) was documented in a study of persistence of HIV-infected CD4 T cells. CDR3 size: 15 residues. Germline V gene data show CDR1 as GTSNPN and CDR2 as SVGIG (reference sequence). The junction had 7 bases not matched to a gene; V was cut back by 0 bases and J by 8 bases. The libraries were made with immunoSEQ version 4 in survey mode. Method: immunoSEQ multiplex PCR; TCRdb's copy keeps in-frame clones and lacks some. This sample has more than 25,000 clones, with approximately 78% found just once. Cells were stimulated with CMV-infected fibroblast lysates at approximately 10 ug/mL. CD40L/CD69 double-negative CD45RO-high memory CD4+ T cells were collected. A remark on this clone: What it binds is not known.

This chain joins TRBV30 and TRBJ1-4; TRBD1 matches 9 bases. Sequences were derived from CD4+ T cells sorted from PBMCs after approximately 18-hour stimulation, sampled from a patient who received antiretroviral therapy. The TCR was taken from an adult woman with HIV who was CMV-seropositive. CDR3 DNA sequence: TGTGCCTGGAGTGTACGGACAGGGGAACGGGAAAAACTGTTTTTT. This encodes CAWSVRTGEREKLFF.